Listed below are T cell receptor beta chains from one sample, sequenced in a study of T-cell memory formation after mild COVID-19. Each CDR3 protein is one row after TCRdb ran MiXCR on the 5' RACE reads. The table records hundreds of thousands of distinct CDR3 sequences, around 20% of them present only once. The sequenced sample consisted of PBMCs or a T cell subset sorted from them (not recorded which). All receptors derive from an adult woman who had mild COVID-19 (a few samples of this study predate the infection). Cell type and time point are not known. Both conserved end residues are part of each CDR3. Each record gives: V gene, D gene, J gene, clone size, CDR3 protein, CDR3 DNA. A D gene is named only where the DNA matches it firmly. Clone size is shown for a subset of rows, as once, few, many or a class of expanded clone.

v_call: TRBV5-5; d_call: .; j_call: TRBJ2-1; clone_size: few; cdr3_aa: CASSLPGIEQFF; cdr3_nt: TGTGCCAGCAGCTTGCCAGGGATCGAGCAGTTCTTC
v_call: TRBV6-5; d_call: TRBD1; j_call: TRBJ2-7; clone_size: few; cdr3_aa: CASSPRQGVHEQYF; cdr3_nt: TGTGCCAGCAGCCCGAGACAGGGGGTACACGAGCAGTACTTC
v_call: TRBV24-1; d_call: TRBD2; j_call: TRBJ2-3; clone_size: .; cdr3_aa: CATSGLAGVDTQYF; cdr3_nt: TGTGCCACCAGTGGGCTAGCGGGAGTAGATACGCAGTATTTT
v_call: TRBV24-1; d_call: TRBD2; j_call: TRBJ2-1; clone_size: many; cdr3_aa: CATEKTSGGNNEQFF; cdr3_nt: TGTGCCACCGAAAAGACTAGCGGGGGAAACAATGAGCAGTTCTTC
v_call: TRBV5-1; d_call: .; j_call: TRBJ1-4; clone_size: .; cdr3_aa: CASSLGSQSNEKLFF; cdr3_nt: TGCGCCAGCAGCTTGGGGTCGCAGTCTAATGAAAAACTGTTTTTT
v_call: TRBV7-2; d_call: .; j_call: TRBJ1-2; clone_size: .; cdr3_aa: CASSLRGPDNYGYTF; cdr3_nt: TGTGCCAGCAGCCTCCGGGGGCCAGACAACTATGGCTACACCTTC
v_call: TRBV6-2/TRBV6-3; d_call: TRBD1; j_call: TRBJ1-1; clone_size: .; cdr3_aa: CASSYRGTGNGNTEAFF; cdr3_nt: TGTGCCAGCAGTTACCGCGGGACAGGGAATGGGAACACTGAAGCTTTCTTT
v_call: TRBV11-2; d_call: .; j_call: TRBJ2-3; clone_size: .; cdr3_aa: CASSLIRGLADTQYF; cdr3_nt: TGTGCCAGCAGCTTAATTCGGGGGTTGGCAGATACGCAGTATTTT
v_call: TRBV20-1; d_call: TRBD2; j_call: TRBJ2-1; clone_size: .; cdr3_aa: CSARDYPPPWEGIRDEQFF; cdr3_nt: TGCAGTGCTAGAGATTACCCTCCTCCTTGGGAGGGAATTAGAGATGAGCAGTTCTTC
v_call: TRBV5-1; d_call: .; j_call: TRBJ1-4; clone_size: .; cdr3_aa: CASSLVGQTTNEKLFF; cdr3_nt: TGCGCCAGCAGCTTGGTCGGACAGACAACTAATGAAAAACTGTTTTTT
v_call: TRBV20-1; d_call: TRBD2; j_call: TRBJ2-7; clone_size: .; cdr3_aa: CSASAPGVAGGRYEQYF; cdr3_nt: TGCAGTGCTAGTGCCCCAGGGGTAGCGGGAGGACGCTACGAGCAGTACTTC
v_call: TRBV24-1; d_call: TRBD1; j_call: TRBJ2-7; clone_size: .; cdr3_aa: CATSDPGQEAYEQYF; cdr3_nt: TGTGCCACCAGCGACCCGGGACAGGAAGCCTACGAGCAGTACTTC
v_call: TRBV6-5; d_call: .; j_call: TRBJ2-7; clone_size: many; cdr3_aa: CASSYSRLEREQYF; cdr3_nt: TGTGCCAGCAGTTACTCTCGTCTAGAGCGCGAGCAGTACTTC
v_call: TRBV7-3; d_call: .; j_call: TRBJ1-6; clone_size: .; cdr3_aa: CASSPSGNSPLHF; cdr3_nt: TGTGCCAGCAGCCCGAGTGGTAATTCACCCCTCCACTTT
v_call: TRBV20-1; d_call: TRBD1; j_call: TRBJ1-4; clone_size: .; cdr3_aa: CSARELQGASSEKLFF; cdr3_nt: TGCAGTGCTAGAGAATTACAGGGGGCGTCAAGTGAAAAACTGTTTTTT
v_call: TRBV6-2/TRBV6-3; d_call: .; j_call: TRBJ1-1; clone_size: .; cdr3_aa: CASSYSNLAGEAFF; cdr3_nt: TGTGCCAGCAGTTACTCGAACCTGGCAGGCGAAGCTTTCTTT
v_call: TRBV7-2; d_call: TRBD1; j_call: TRBJ2-7; clone_size: .; cdr3_aa: CASSRKTGGIDEQYF; cdr3_nt: TGTGCCAGCAGCCGGAAGACAGGGGGCATCGACGAGCAGTACTTC
v_call: TRBV19; d_call: .; j_call: TRBJ2-7; clone_size: .; cdr3_aa: CASSITPAFYEQYF; cdr3_nt: TGTGCCAGTAGTATCACCCCCGCTTTCTACGAGCAGTACTTC
v_call: TRBV12-3/TRBV12-4; d_call: .; j_call: TRBJ1-1; clone_size: .; cdr3_aa: CASSPGTPGGKDSEAFF; cdr3_nt: TGTGCCAGCAGTCCCGGGACACCTGGGGGGAAGGACTCTGAAGCTTTCTTT
v_call: TRBV9; d_call: .; j_call: TRBJ1-1; clone_size: .; cdr3_aa: CAISVVVGNTEAFF; cdr3_nt: TGTGCCATCAGCGTAGTGGTCGGGAACACTGAAGCTTTCTTT
v_call: TRBV6-5; d_call: .; j_call: TRBJ2-1; clone_size: few; cdr3_aa: CASSYRNEQFF; cdr3_nt: TGTGCCAGCAGTTACAGAAATGAGCAGTTCTTC
v_call: TRBV7-3; d_call: .; j_call: TRBJ2-5; clone_size: .; cdr3_aa: CASSLFGRGETQYF; cdr3_nt: TGTGCCAGCAGCTTATTCGGGAGAGGAGAGACCCAGTACTTC
v_call: TRBV3-1; d_call: .; j_call: TRBJ2-7; clone_size: .; cdr3_aa: CASSQEYRPNEQYF; cdr3_nt: TGTGCCAGCAGCCAAGAGTACAGGCCTAACGAGCAGTACTTC
v_call: TRBV7-9; d_call: .; j_call: TRBJ1-2; clone_size: .; cdr3_aa: CASSLRGAPDGYTF; cdr3_nt: TGTGCCAGCAGCTTACGGGGGGCACCCGATGGCTACACCTTC
v_call: TRBV9; d_call: .; j_call: TRBJ1-3; clone_size: many; cdr3_aa: CASSPPGNTIYF; cdr3_nt: TGTGCCAGCTCACCACCAGGAAACACCATATATTTT
v_call: TRBV20-1; d_call: TRBD2; j_call: TRBJ2-7; clone_size: .; cdr3_aa: CSARRGTSGTLRSYEQYF; cdr3_nt: TGCAGTGCTAGGCGGGGGACTAGCGGGACTTTGAGGTCCTACGAGCAGTACTTC
v_call: TRBV12-3/TRBV12-4; d_call: .; j_call: TRBJ2-3; clone_size: many; cdr3_aa: CASSLISDTQYF; cdr3_nt: TGTGCCAGCAGTTTAATTTCCGATACGCAGTATTTT